Each of the 18 T cell receptor beta chains below was sequenced from the same sample in a study of cytomegalovirus exposure and HLA in healthy donors. The PCR ran on 60 Vbeta and 13 Jbeta primers. Clones were sequenced by immunoSEQ multiplex PCR, and TCRdb holds only the in-frame ones, with some missing. Of some 200,000 clones listed, 82% are singletons. The sample taken for sequencing was PBMCs. All receptors derive from a boy under 10 years old in good health and CMV-seronegative.

J is TRBJ2-7 and V is TRBV14; maybe TRBD1 (6 bases). V was pared by 3 bases and J by 6 bases, with 12 bases between. The germline CDR1 and CDR2 sequences are SGHDN and FVKESK. The CDR3 sequence is 13 residues long. DNA for the CDR3: TGTGCCAGCAGCCACCGACCGGACAGCGAGCAGTACTTC. It specifies CASSHRPDSEQYF.

V is TRBV6-5 and J is TRBJ2-5; a weak D match, TRBD2 (5 bases). Germline assignment: CDR1 MNHEY and CDR2 SVGAGI. The CDR3 spans 13 residues. V lost 7 bases, J lost 5 bases, and 14 bases lay in between. The CDR3 here is CASTSYRSETQYF. CDR3 bases: TGTGCCAGCACTAGCTATAGATCGGAGACCCAGTACTTC.

V gene TRBV27 combines with J gene TRBJ1-4, with a possible D match to TRBD1 (5 bases). CDR1 is MNHEY and CDR2 is SMNVEV in the germline V gene (reference sequence). This CDR3 has 17 residues. The V and J ends lost 3 bases and 2 bases respectively, with 16 bases between them. In DNA, the CDR3 is TGTGCCAGCAGTTTTTCAGGGTACTGGGCGACTAATGAAAAACTGTTTTTT. Its translation: CASSFSGYWATNEKLFF.

This clone was recorded a few times. The chain is built from TRBV6-5 and TRBJ2-7; D call uncertain. Trimming cost V 6 bases and J 1 base, with 13 bases left between them. This CDR3 is 14 amino acids long. The germline CDR1 and CDR2 sequences are MNHEY and SVGAGI. The CDR3 DNA follows: TGTGCCAGCAGGGCGGAATTTAGATCCTACGAGCAGTACTTC. Encoded protein: CASRAEFRSYEQYF.

This chain uses TRBV5-4 with TRBJ1-1; no firm D call. CDR3 size: 16 residues. Germline lookup yields CDR1 SGHNT and CDR2 YYREEE (reference sequence). V dropped 4 bases and J dropped 2 bases, with 18 bases sitting between them. The CDR3: CASSPIHDISNTEAFF. The DNA for the CDR3 is TGTGCCAGCAGCCCGATCCACGACATCTCCAACACTGAAGCTTTCTTT.

The J gene is TRBJ2-7, the V gene TRBV7-9; 7 nucleotides match TRBD1. With 6 bases clipped from V and 3 bases from J, the junction kept 5 bases outside the gene matches. Per germline, CDR1 SEHNR and CDR2 FQNEAQ (reference sequence). CDR3 size: 13 residues. The CDR3 DNA follows: TGTGCCAGCAGGTCAGACAGGGACTACGAGCAGTACTTC. Encoded protein: CASRSDRDYEQYF.

The chain carries TRBV14 and TRBJ2-4, with 9 nucleotides matching TRBD1. J was trimmed by 6 bases and V by 2 bases; bases with no gene match: 5. The CDR3 loop spans 15 amino acids. The germline V gene encodes CDR1 SGHDN and CDR2 FVKESK. CDR3: CASSQTHRGRNIQYF. The CDR3 DNA reads as TGTGCCAGCAGCCAAACCCACAGGGGGCGAAACATTCAGTACTTC.

About this clone: Other DNA sequences in the same sample also yield this CDR3. The chain uses TRBV7-3 and TRBJ2-5; TRBD2 matches at 7 bases. CDR3 length: 13 amino acids. The germline V gene has CDR1 SGHTA and CDR2 FQGTGA. The V segment lost 0 bases and the J segment 5 bases; nucleotides outside the gene matches: 0. The CDR3 nucleotides are TGTGCCAGCAGCTTAACTAGCGGGGAGACCCAGTACTTC. The encoded protein is CASSLTSGETQYF.

The CDR3 loop is CATSRDSRLGGYTF. In DNA form, the CDR3 reads TGTGCCACCAGCAGAGATTCCAGGTTGGGTGGCTACACCTTC. The chain is built from TRBV15 and TRBJ1-2; the D is unclear. Germline CDR1 reads LNHNV; CDR2 reads YYDKDF (reference sequence). The V end was cut by 0 bases, the J end by 7 bases, with 12 bases between. The CDR3 runs 14 residues.

The V and J genes are TRBV2 and TRBJ2-1; 10 bases align to TRBD2. Germline V CDR1 and CDR2: SNHLY, FYNNEI. This CDR3 is 15 amino acids long. The junction had 0 bases not matched to a gene; V was cut back by 2 bases and J by 2 bases. CDR3 in amino acids: CASSESGGAYNEQFF. CDR3 sequence (DNA): TGTGCCAGCAGTGAAAGCGGGGGGGCCTACAATGAGCAGTTCTTC.

This clone showed up just a few times. The V call is TRBV4-2, the J call TRBJ2-4; 14 nucleotides line up with TRBD2. With 0 bases clipped from V and 13 bases from J, the junction kept 5 bases outside the gene matches. The V gene's germline CDR1 is LGHNA and CDR2 YNFKEQ. This CDR3 spans 15 amino acids. CDR3 sequence (DNA): TGTGCCAGCAGCCAAGATGTAGGGACTAGCGGGGGCCAGTACTTC. Its protein product is CASSQDVGTSGGQYF.

This clone appeared once. The chain employs TRBV2 and TRBJ1-5, with D uncertain. Trimming cost V 3 bases and J 7 bases, with 13 bases left between them. Germline loops: CDR1 SNHLY, CDR2 FYNNEI. This CDR3 is built from 14 residues. The CDR3 DNA reads TGTGCCAGCAGTGATGAGCCTTGGAGGCAGCCCCAGCATTTT. As protein: CASSDEPWRQPQHF.

The genes are TRBV19 and TRBJ2-7, with D maybe TRBD2 (6 bases). CDR1 is LNHDA, CDR2 SQIVND, per germline (reference sequence). V was cut by 5 bases and J by 4 bases, with 15 bases left in between. The CDR3 runs to 14 residues. This chain's CDR3 is CASSRSGGLYEQYF. In nucleotides, the CDR3 is TGTGCCAGTAGTCGTAGCGGCGGTCTGTACGAGCAGTACTTC. Using reference TRBV19 and TRBJ2-7 for the parts outside the CDR3, the full variable domain is DGGITQSPKYLFRKEGQNVTLSCEQNLNHDAMYWYRQDPGQGLRLIYYSQIVNDFQKGDIAEGYSVSREKKESFPLTVTSAQKNPTAFYLCASSRSGGLYEQYFGPGTRLTVT.

The J gene is TRBJ2-7, the V gene TRBV7-6, with TRBD2 matching 12 bases. V was pared by 3 bases and J by 2 bases, with 2 bases of the junction left unmatched. The CDR3 extends over 15 amino acids. Per germline, CDR1 SGHVS and CDR2 FNYEAQ. CDR3 sequence reads: CASSLTSGGAYEQYF. CDR3 nucleotides: TGTGCCAGCAGCTTGACTAGCGGGGGAGCCTACGAGCAGTACTTC.

The rearrangement links TRBV7-2 to TRBJ1-2; weak D call: TRBD1 (5 bases). Germline V lookup: CDR1 SGHTA, CDR2 FQGNSA. Trimming removed 5 bases at V and 6 bases at J, with 16 bases between. The CDR3 contains 14 residues. The chain's CDR3 is CASSARGGLHGYTF. In DNA, the CDR3 is TGTGCCAGCAGCGCCCGGGGGGGTCTTCATGGCTACACCTTC.

The chain has TRBV27 and TRBJ1-2; no reliable D call. Germline assignment: CDR1 MNHEY and CDR2 SMNVEV (reference sequence). With 5 bases removed from V and 2 bases from J, the gap between germline ends came to 9 bases. The CDR3 consists of 13 residues. The CDR3 reads CASSIRENYGYTF. The CDR3 DNA reads TGTGCCAGCAGTATCCGGGAAAACTATGGCTACACCTTC.

V usage is TRBV6-1 and J usage is TRBJ2-3, with D possibly matching TRBD1 (5 bases). Trimming left V 7 bases short and J 2 bases short, with 13 bases between. The CDR3 consists of 14 residues. The germline gives CDR1 MNHNS, CDR2 SASEGT. The CDR3 reads CASTRNRYTDTQYF. For the CDR3, the DNA is TGTGCCAGCACCAGGAACAGGTACACAGATACGCAGTATTTT.

The rearrangement links TRBV5-4 to TRBJ2-3; 13 nucleotides match TRBD2. The V gene end was trimmed by 4 bases and the J gene end by 0 bases; junction bases not matched to a gene: 5. Germline lookup yields CDR1 SGHNT and CDR2 YYREEE (reference sequence). The length of the CDR3 is 17 residues. CDR3 residues: CASSLGLAGVSTDTQYF. CDR3 bases: TGTGCCAGCAGCCTCGGACTAGCGGGGGTTAGCACAGATACGCAGTATTTT.